The 13 T cell receptor beta chains reported below all come from one sample, sequenced in a study of cytomegalovirus exposure and HLA in healthy donors. Primers for the PCR totalled 60 Vbeta and 13 Jbeta. Clones were sequenced by immunoSEQ multiplex PCR, and TCRdb holds only the in-frame ones, with some missing. The sample lists roughly 100,000 clones, about an eighth occurring once. Sequencing input: PBMCs. These receptors were collected from a man in his forties or fifties in good health and CMV-seropositive.

CDR3 coding DNA: TGCGCCAGCAGTGAGATTACTAGAGCCGAGCAGTACTTC. Protein product: CASSEITRAEQYF. The rearrangement joins TRBV10-1 to TRBJ2-5; perhaps TRBD2 as D (5 bases). With the DNA end fitting TRBJ2-7 better, the J assignment may be wrong. Germline loops: CDR1 WNHNN, CDR2 SYGVQD (reference sequence). This CDR3 is 13 amino acids long.

In its sample, this clone was seen a few times. The gene calls are TRBV19 and TRBJ1-1; D is unresolved. Trimming took off 4 bases at V and 4 bases at J, with 13 bases between the two ends. This CDR3 is built from 14 residues. The germline V gene has CDR1 LNHDA and CDR2 SQIVND (reference sequence). The CDR3 is CASSRAARGTEAFF. The CDR3 region has the DNA TGTGCCAGTAGTAGGGCAGCGCGGGGCACTGAAGCTTTCTTT.

The J gene is TRBJ1-6, the V gene TRBV5-6, with 8 bases identical to TRBD1. V dropped 0 bases and J dropped 6; count of bases not matched to a gene: 5. CDR1 SGHDT and CDR2 YYEEEE come from the germline V gene. This CDR3 is 16 amino acids long. Here the CDR3 DNA reads TGTGCCAGCAGCTTGGTGGGGACAGGAGGTAATTCACCCCTCCACTTT. As protein: CASSLVGTGGNSPLHF.

This rearrangement joins TRBV5-1 to TRBJ2-1, with D possibly being TRBD2 (6 bases). The ends were cut back, 7 bases at V and 7 bases at J, with 18 bases in the middle. This CDR3 spans 14 amino acids. Germline values: CDR1 SGHRS, CDR2 YFSETQ. The CDR3: CASCPGEHWNEQFF. In DNA, the CDR3 is TGCGCCAGCTGCCCGGGGGAACACTGGAATGAGCAGTTCTTC.

The chain couples TRBV7-2 to TRBJ2-7, with TRBD1 matching over 10 bases. The germline V gene has CDR1 SGHTA and CDR2 FQGNSA. The trim removed 4 bases at V and 4 bases at J, leaving 7 bases unmatched. CDR3 length: 15 residues. CDR3 residues: CASSYSGTGVYEQYF. The CDR3 nucleotides read TGTGCCAGCAGCTACAGCGGGACAGGGGTGTACGAGCAGTACTTC.

This sequence joins TRBV7-9 and TRBJ2-3; TRBD2 aligns across 10 bases. The CDR3 has 16 residues. The V gene's germline CDR1 is SEHNR and CDR2 FQNEAQ (reference sequence). Trimming removed 4 bases from V and 3 bases from J; junction bases left unmatched: 7. The CDR3 here is CASSYWTSGATDTQYF. DNA for the CDR3: TGTGCCAGCAGCTACTGGACTAGCGGCGCAACAGATACGCAGTATTTT.

The rearrangement links TRBV5-1 to TRBJ2-1, with 8 positions matching TRBD2. The junction had 12 bases not matched to a gene; V was cut back by 0 bases and J by 10 bases. The CDR3 totals 16 residues. Germline lookup yields CDR1 SGHRS and CDR2 YFSETQ. CDR3 in DNA: TGCGCCAGCAGCTTGGAGGGGGGACTAGTGATGTTGGAGCAGTTCTTC. It translates to CASSLEGGLVMLEQFF.

This sequence joins TRBV5-4 and TRBJ1-1, with 7 bases lining up with TRBD1. The germline gives CDR1 SGHNT, CDR2 YYREEE (reference sequence). Losses at the gene ends were 5 bases for V and 3 bases for J; bases not matched to a gene: 16. The CDR3 sequence is 17 residues long. This CDR3 reads CASSYAPHGTGDTEAFF. CDR3 nucleotides: TGTGCCAGCAGTTACGCCCCACATGGAACAGGGGACACTGAAGCTTTCTTT.

This clone was counted between two and nine times. This chain uses TRBV19 with TRBJ2-7; TRBD2 matches 7 bases. Germline trimming cut 1 base from V and 0 bases from J; bases unmatched to any gene: 3. CDR3 length: 15 residues. CDR1 and CDR2 from the germline V gene are LNHDA and SQIVND (reference sequence). The CDR3 DNA is TGTGCCAGTAGTATAGGGGGCGGGAGCTCCTACGAGCAGTACTTC. Translated, it gives CASSIGGGSSYEQYF.

This clone was observed a handful of times. The CDR3 nucleotides are TGCGCCAGCAGTGACAGGGCCGACACCGGGGAGCTGTTTTTT. This sequence encodes CASSDRADTGELFF. The rearrangement links TRBV5-1 to TRBJ2-2, with 7 bases lining up with TRBD1. CDR1 is SGHRS and CDR2 is YFSETQ in the germline V gene. V dropped 5 bases and J dropped 3; count of bases not matched to a gene: 4. The CDR3 is 14 amino acids.

This clone was counted only a few times. The chain is built from TRBV6-6 and TRBJ1-5; perhaps TRBD1 as D (6 bases). The CDR3 is 14 residues long. V lost 7 bases and J lost 5, with 15 bases in between. Germline loops: CDR1 MNHNY, CDR2 SVGAGI (reference sequence). This CDR3 is CASIPDSPYQPQHF. The CDR3 DNA sequence: TGTGCCAGCATCCCGGACAGCCCTTATCAGCCCCAGCATTTT.

This clone was detected a few times. CDR3 nucleotide sequence: TGTGCCAGCAGCATTACAGGGGGCCCCTCTGGAAACACCATATATTTT. Its protein product is CASSITGGPSGNTIYF. J is TRBJ1-3 and V is TRBV7-9; TRBD1 aligns across 9 bases. The CDR3 is 16 residues long. The germline V gene encodes CDR1 SEHNR and CDR2 FQNEAQ (reference sequence). V lost 5 bases and J lost 0; bases outside the gene matches: 5.

This clone has more than one count but fewer than ten. The chain recombines TRBV7-8 with TRBJ1-2; TRBD1 might be the D (6 bases). Germline V gene lookup returns CDR1 SGHVS and CDR2 FQNEAQ. V was trimmed by 1 base and J by 4 bases, leaving 16 bases between them. CDR3 length equals 16 residues. CDR3 residues: CASSLDPQGERYGYTF. The CDR3 DNA sequence: TGTGCCAGCAGCTTAGACCCACAGGGTGAACGCTATGGCTACACCTTC.